These 9 T cell receptor beta chains originate from one sample sequenced in a study of chemoradiotherapy in HPV16-positive cancers (dated by TCRdb to 2021 to 2024). Libraries were made using the immunoSEQ multiplex PCR assay. Imported from immuneACCESS, the table was reduced by TCRdb to in-frame sequences with V and J called. These copies leave out some clones; in studies compared against another copy, an unresolved V gene accounts for under half, and the cause of the remainder is not known. The sample has roughly 70,000 clones on record, about 90% of them singletons. The ten largest clones take up 4% to 4.5% of the sample. Sample: blood, taken from a patient who underwent chemoradiotherapy. The receptors originated from a human donor with HPV-associated anogenital cancer.

The rearrangement uses TRBV25-1 and TRBJ2-5; D may match TRBD1 or TRBD2 (6 bases each). Matching the DNA end better, TRBJ2-7 makes the J call doubtful. Per germline, CDR1 MGHDK and CDR2 SYGVNS. The CDR3 is made up of 18 amino acids. CDR3 loop: CASSEYFAGGGGTYEQYF. CDR3 coding DNA: TGTGCCAGCAGTGAATATTTCGCCGGAGGGGGAGGTACCTACGAGCAGTACTTC.

The genes are TRBV27 and TRBJ1-4; 7 positions agree with TRBD1. V lost 2 bases, J lost 8 bases, and 8 bases stayed unmatched. This CDR3 has 15 residues. From germline, CDR1 is MNHEY and CDR2 SMNVEV (reference sequence). The CDR3 DNA follows: TGTGCCAGCAGTTTAAAGACAGGGAGGTACGAAAAACTGTTTTTT. Encoded protein: CASSLKTGRYEKLFF. The whole variable domain, filled in from reference TRBV27 and TRBJ1-4, reads EAQVTQNPRYLITVTGKKLTVTCSQNMNHEYMSWYRQDPGLGLRQIYYSMNVEVTDKGDVPEGYKVSRKEKRNFPLILESPSPNQTSLYFCASSLKTGRYEKLFFGSGTQLSVL.

This rearrangement joins TRBV6-1 to TRBJ2-4; 10 nucleotides line up with TRBD1. Germline loops: CDR1 MNHNS, CDR2 SASEGT. The CDR3 has 16 residues. V trimming: 3 bases; J trimming: 8 bases; junction bases outside the gene matches: 10. The CDR3 loop is CASSDERQGASDIQYF. The CDR3 DNA follows: TGTGCCAGCAGTGATGAGAGACAGGGGGCTAGTGACATTCAGTACTTC.

This chain connects TRBV5-4 to TRBJ1-1, with D possibly TRBD1 on 6 matching bases. CDR1 and CDR2 from the germline V gene are SGHNT and YYREEE (reference sequence). The CDR3 is made up of 13 amino acids. V lost 1 base and J 3 bases, leaving 7 bases between the germline ends. The CDR3, as DNA: TGTGCCAGCAGCTTGACAGGGTACACTGAAGCTTTCTTT. Residues: CASSLTGYTEAFF.

The chain couples TRBV29-1 to TRBJ1-1, with no clear D. Germline V gives CDR1 SQVTM, CDR2 ANQGSEA. Trimming removed 1 base from V and 1 base from J, with 7 bases in between. This CDR3 comprises 13 residues. The CDR3 nucleotides read TGCAGCGTTGAAGGGACCCAGAACACTGAAGCTTTCTTT. This sequence encodes CSVEGTQNTEAFF.

Here the CDR3 reads CATHPGGRVSNQPQHF. CDR3 nucleotide sequence: TGTGCCACCCACCCAGGGGGCAGGGTAAGCAATCAGCCCCAGCATTTT. The gene calls are TRBV19 and TRBJ1-5; 8 positions match TRBD1. This CDR3 is built from 16 residues. CDR1 and CDR2 (germline): LNHDA, SQIVND (reference sequence). V was clipped by 10 bases and J by 1 base; unmatched bases: 12.

This clone was picked up one time. The chain has TRBV5-1 and TRBJ2-1, with 7 bases lining up with TRBD2. After removal of 4 bases from V and 9 bases from J, the junction contained 13 bases not matched to a gene. This CDR3 region has 15 residues. Germline CDR1 SGHRS, CDR2 YFSETQ. The CDR3 spells CASSPDGLGRGEQFF. CDR3 nucleotides: TGCGCCAGCAGCCCCGATGGACTAGGGCGGGGTGAGCAGTTCTTC.

The chain is built from TRBV6-4 and TRBJ1-5; no reliable D call. The V gene's germline CDR1 is MRHNA and CDR2 SNTAGT. The ends were cut back, 0 bases at V and 6 bases at J, with 18 bases in the middle. The CDR3 runs 17 residues. CDR3 nucleotides: TGTGCCAGCAGTGACTCGATTTGCCCAAAAGTTCGTCAGCCCCAGCATTTT. Translation: CASSDSICPKVRQPQHF.

The CDR3 nucleotides read TGTGCCAGCAGCTCTAGGTTGGGAGGAAAGGCTGAAGCTTTCTTT. It codes for CASSSRLGGKAEAFF. This chain uses TRBV7-3 with TRBJ1-1, with no clear D. Germline CDR1 is SGHTA and CDR2 is FQGTGA. The V and J ends lost 4 bases and 6 bases respectively, with 18 bases between them. This CDR3 spans 15 amino acids. Based on the CDR3 plus reference TRBV7-3 and TRBJ1-1, the full variable domain is GAGVSQTPSNKVTEKGKYVELRCDPISGHTALYWYRQSLGQGPEFLIYFQGTGAADDSGLPNDRFFAVRPEGSVSTLKIQRTERGDSAVYLCASSSRLGGKAEAFFGQGTRLTVV.